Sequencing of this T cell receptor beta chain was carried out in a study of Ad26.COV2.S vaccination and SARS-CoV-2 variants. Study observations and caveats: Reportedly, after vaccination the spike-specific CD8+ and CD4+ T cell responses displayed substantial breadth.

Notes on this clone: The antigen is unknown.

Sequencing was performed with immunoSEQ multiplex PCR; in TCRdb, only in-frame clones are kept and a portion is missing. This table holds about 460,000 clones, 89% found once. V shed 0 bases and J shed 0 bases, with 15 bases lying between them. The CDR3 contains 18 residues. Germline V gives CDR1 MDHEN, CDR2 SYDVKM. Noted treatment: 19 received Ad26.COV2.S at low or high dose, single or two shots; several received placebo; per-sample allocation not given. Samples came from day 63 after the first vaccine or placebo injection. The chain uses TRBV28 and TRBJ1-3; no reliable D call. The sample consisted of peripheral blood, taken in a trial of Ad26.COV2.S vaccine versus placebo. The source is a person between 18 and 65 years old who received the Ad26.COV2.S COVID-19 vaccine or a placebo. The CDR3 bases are TGTGCCAGCAGTTTATGGTCTAAGGCTGGGGACTCTGGAAACACCATATATTTT. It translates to CASSLWSKAGDSGNTIYF. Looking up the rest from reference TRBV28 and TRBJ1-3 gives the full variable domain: DVKVTQSSRYLVKRTGEKVFLECVQDMDHENMFWYRQDPGLGLRLIYFSYDVKMKEKGDIPEGYSVSREKKERFSLILESASTNQTSMYLCASSLWSKAGDSGNTIYFGEGSWLTVV.